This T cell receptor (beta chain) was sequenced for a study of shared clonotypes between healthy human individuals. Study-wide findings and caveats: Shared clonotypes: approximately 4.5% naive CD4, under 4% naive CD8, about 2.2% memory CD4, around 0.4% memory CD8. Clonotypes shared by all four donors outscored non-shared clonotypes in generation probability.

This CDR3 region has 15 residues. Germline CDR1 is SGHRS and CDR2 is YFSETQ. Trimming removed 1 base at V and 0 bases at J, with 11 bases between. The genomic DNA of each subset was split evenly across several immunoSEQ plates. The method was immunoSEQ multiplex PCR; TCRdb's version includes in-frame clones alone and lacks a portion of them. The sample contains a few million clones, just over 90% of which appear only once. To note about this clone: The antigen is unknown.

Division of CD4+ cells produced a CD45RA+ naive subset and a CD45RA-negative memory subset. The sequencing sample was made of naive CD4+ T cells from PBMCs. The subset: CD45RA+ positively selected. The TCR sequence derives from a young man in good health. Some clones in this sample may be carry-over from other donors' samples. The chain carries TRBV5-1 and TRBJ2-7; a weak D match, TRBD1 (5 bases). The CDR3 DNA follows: TGCGCCAGCAGCTTGTCGACAGAAACCTCCTACGAGCAGTACTTC. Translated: CASSLSTETSYEQYF.